This TCR beta chain was found in a study of shared clonotypes between healthy human individuals. A split of CD4+ cells into CD45RA+ naive and CD45RA-negative memory subsets was performed. V lost 3 bases, J lost 1 base, and 12 bases lay in between. CDR1 and CDR2 (germline): SGHAT, FQNNGV. The CDR3 totals 15 residues. Of note for this clone: Its specificity is unknown.

Clones were read by immunoSEQ multiplex PCR, and TCRdb kept only the in-frame ones, dropping some. The data show over a million clones, about 74% seen once. General study findings and limits: Represented diversity, genetic and exposure-history alike, was limited by few donors. Naive subsets, compared against memory subsets, generally had larger estimated richness values. Among non-shared clonotypes, generation probabilities were lower than among those shared by all four donors.

V is TRBV11-2 and J is TRBJ1-1; D possibly corresponds to TRBD1 (6 bases). The source is a young man in good health. Material for sequencing was memory CD4+ T cells sorted from blood. Subset specified: CD45RA-negative fraction. The CDR3 spells CASSLPGTKNTEAFF. CDR3 in DNA: TGTGCCAGCAGCTTGCCCGGGACAAAGAACACTGAAGCTTTCTTT.